Below are 9 T cell receptor beta chains sequenced from a single sample in a study of graft-versus-host responses after intestinal transplantation. These receptors have no identified antigens. Method: immunoSEQ multiplex PCR; TCRdb's copy keeps in-frame clones and lacks some. In the table there are roughly 120,000 clones, roughly 91% of which are singletons. Material: unstimulated CD4+ T cells sorted from spleen or lymph node cells, obtained before intestinal transplant. The origin of the receptors is a human donor who received an intestinal transplant.

This rearrangement joins TRBV6-5 to TRBJ1-2, with 9 bases matching TRBD1. The CDR3 has 13 residues. After removal of 6 bases from V and 8 bases from J, the junction contained 7 bases not matched to a gene. Per the germline V gene, CDR1 is MNHEY and CDR2 is SVGAGI. This CDR3 is CASSLQGAGGYTF. DNA of the CDR3: TGTGCCAGCAGCCTACAGGGGGCGGGAGGCTACACCTTC.

The rearrangement uses TRBV7-6 and TRBJ1-5; weak D call: TRBD1 (6 bases). Germline CDR1 and CDR2: SGHVS and FNYEAQ. The CDR3 covers 17 residues. Trimming stripped 2 bases from V and 4 bases from J, with 18 bases between. The CDR3 sequence: CASSLRKGGLGNQPQHF. In DNA, the CDR3 is TGTGCCAGCAGCTTACGAAAGGGGGGCTTGGGGAATCAGCCCCAGCATTTT. Drawing the rest from reference TRBV7-6 and TRBJ1-5, the complete variable domain is GAGVSQSPRYKVTKRGQDVALRCDPISGHVSLYWYRQALGQGPEFLTYFNYEAQQDKSGLPNDRFSAERPEGSISTLTIQRTEQRDSAMYRCASSLRKGGLGNQPQHFGDGTRLSIL.

The CDR3 DNA reads TGTGCCAGCAGTAAAGACCCGGCCACTGAAGCTTTCTTT. This gives the protein CASSKDPATEAFF. The chain joins TRBV2 to TRBJ1-1; D unclear. Trimming took off 5 bases at V and 4 bases at J, with 11 bases between the two ends. The CDR3 sequence is 13 residues long. The germline V gene has CDR1 SNHLY and CDR2 FYNNEI. The full variable domain, completed using reference TRBV2 and TRBJ1-1, is EPEVTQTPSHQVTQMGQEVILRCVPISNHLYFYWYRQILGQKVEFLVSFYNNEISEKSEIFDDQFSVERPDGSNFTLKIRSTKLEDSAMYFCASSKDPATEAFFGQGTRLTVV.

The chain links TRBV5-1 to TRBJ1-2, with D perhaps matching TRBD1 (6 bases). The CDR3 extends over 15 amino acids. V lost 3 bases and J lost 4, with 16 bases in between. CDR1 is SGHRS, CDR2 YFSETQ, per germline. CDR3 coding DNA: TGCGCCAGCAGCTGGGACATAACGTGGGTCTATGGCTACACCTTC. Its protein is CASSWDITWVYGYTF.

J is TRBJ2-7 and V is TRBV14; maybe TRBD2 (7 bases). The V and J ends lost 0 bases and 1 base respectively, with 10 bases between them. Germline-derived CDR1 and CDR2 are SGHDN and FVKESK. The CDR3 has 15 amino acids. Here the CDR3 reads CASSQEGGRSYEQYF. CDR3 nucleotides: TGTGCCAGCAGCCAAGAGGGGGGGCGTTCCTACGAGCAGTACTTC.

In regard to this clone: One end of the junction varies from germline; a read error may be responsible. The chain uses TRBV7-7 and TRBJ2-3, with 7 positions matching TRBD2. Germline V gene sequence: CDR1 SSHAT, CDR2 FNYEAQ (reference sequence). The CDR3 has 16 amino acids. CDR3 nucleotides: TGTGCTAGCAGCCGTGGGAGGGCCGGGGGATCCGATACGCAGTATTTT. Translated: CASSRGRAGGSDTQYF.

This clone has a handful of counts. V usage is TRBV19 and J usage is TRBJ2-7, with D possibly matching TRBD2 (5 bases). Germline V gene data show CDR1 as LNHDA and CDR2 as SQIVND (reference sequence). The V and J ends lost 6 bases and 4 bases respectively, with 7 bases between them. The CDR3 runs 11 residues. Here the CDR3 DNA reads TGTGCCAGTAGGGGGAGATACGAGCAGTACTTC. It yields the protein CASRGRYEQYF.

The CDR3 protein is CASSQKGMGGYTF. CDR3 bases: TGTGCCAGCAGTCAGAAAGGAATGGGTGGCTACACCTTC. The chain has TRBV6-6 and TRBJ1-2; D unresolved. The CDR3 sequence is 13 residues long. Trimming removed 5 bases at V and 7 bases at J, with 14 bases between. Germline CDR1 reads MNHNY; CDR2 reads SVGAGI (reference sequence).

The chain employs TRBV6-1 and TRBJ1-2; D uncertain. Between the trimmed V and J ends, which lost 2 bases and 4 bases, there was a span of 5 bases. Looked up from germline, CDR1 is MNHNS and CDR2 is SASEGT. This CDR3 is built from 12 residues. CDR3 amino acids: CASSESSYGYTF. The CDR3 nucleotides read TGTGCCAGCAGTGAATCGTCCTATGGCTACACCTTC.